This TCR beta chain was recorded in a study of human T cells and chemical hapten exposure. From germline, CDR1 is LGHNA and CDR2 YNFKEQ. This CDR3 has 15 amino acids. Losses at the gene ends were 3 bases for V and 0 bases for J; bases not matched to a gene: 3. One entry per CDR3 protein, called by TCRdb with MiXCR from the RACE reads. The table has roughly 100,000 distinct CDR3 sequences, roughly a third seen once. The time point was: patch test 3, about 24 weeks after DPC sensitization. The treatment was: therapeutic diphenylcyclopropenone sensitization with weekly scalp DPC. Material: whole blood, obtained in connection with sensitization to the hapten diphenylcyclopropenone (DPC). J is TRBJ2-3 and V is TRBV4-2, with 7 bases matching TRBD2. This TCR derives from a man in his forties with alopecia areata. Some clones in this sample may be carry-over from other donors' samples. CDR3 bases: TGTGCCAGCAGCCATAGCGGGCAAAGCACAGATACGCAGTATTTT. Its translation is CASSHSGQSTDTQYF.